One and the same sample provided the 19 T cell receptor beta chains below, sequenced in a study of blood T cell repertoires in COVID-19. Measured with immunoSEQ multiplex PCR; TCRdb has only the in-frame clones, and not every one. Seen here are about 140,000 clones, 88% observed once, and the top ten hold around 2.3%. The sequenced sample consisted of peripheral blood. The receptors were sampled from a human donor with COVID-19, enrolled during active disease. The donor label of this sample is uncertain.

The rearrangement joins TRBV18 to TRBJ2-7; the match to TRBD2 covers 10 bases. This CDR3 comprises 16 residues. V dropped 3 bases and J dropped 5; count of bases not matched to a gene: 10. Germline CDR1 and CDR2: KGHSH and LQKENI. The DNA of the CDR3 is TGTGCCAGCTCACCCCAAAGAGCGGGAGGGCACCACGAGCAGTACTTC. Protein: CASSPQRAGGHHEQYF.

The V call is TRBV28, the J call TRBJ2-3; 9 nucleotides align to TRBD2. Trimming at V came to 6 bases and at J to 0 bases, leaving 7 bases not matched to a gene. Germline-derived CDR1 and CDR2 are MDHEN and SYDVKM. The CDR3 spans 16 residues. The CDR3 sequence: CASSGGGASSTDTQYF. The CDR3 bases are TGTGCCAGCAGCGGCGGGGGGGCCTCTAGCACAGATACGCAGTATTTT.

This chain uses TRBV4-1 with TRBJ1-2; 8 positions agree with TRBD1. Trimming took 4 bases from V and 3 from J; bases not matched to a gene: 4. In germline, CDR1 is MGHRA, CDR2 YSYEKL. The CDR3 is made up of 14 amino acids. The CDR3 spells CASSPTGVYYGYTF. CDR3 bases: TGCGCCAGCAGCCCGACAGGGGTCTACTATGGCTACACCTTC.

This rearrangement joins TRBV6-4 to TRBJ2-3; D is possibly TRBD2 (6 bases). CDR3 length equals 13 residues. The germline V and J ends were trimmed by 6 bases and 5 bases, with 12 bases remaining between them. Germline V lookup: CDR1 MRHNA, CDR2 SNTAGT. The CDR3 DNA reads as TGTGCCAGCAGCCCTATGGGGGGAGATACGCAGTATTTT. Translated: CASSPMGGDTQYF.

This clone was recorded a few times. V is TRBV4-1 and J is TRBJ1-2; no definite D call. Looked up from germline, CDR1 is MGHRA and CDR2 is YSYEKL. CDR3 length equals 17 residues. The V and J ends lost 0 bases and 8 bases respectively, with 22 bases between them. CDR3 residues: CASSQDGVNFEGRGYTF. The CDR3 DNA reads TGCGCCAGCAGCCAAGACGGGGTGAACTTTGAGGGAAGGGGCTACACCTTC.

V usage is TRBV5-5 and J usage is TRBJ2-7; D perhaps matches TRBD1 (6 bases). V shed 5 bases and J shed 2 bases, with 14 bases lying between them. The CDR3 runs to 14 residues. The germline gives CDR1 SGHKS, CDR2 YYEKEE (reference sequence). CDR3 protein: CASRIQGLTYEQYF. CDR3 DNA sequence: TGTGCCAGCAGGATACAGGGTCTTACCTACGAGCAGTACTTC. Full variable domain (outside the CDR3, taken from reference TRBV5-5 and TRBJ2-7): DAGVTQSPTHLIKTRGQQVTLRCSPISGHKSVSWYQQVLGQGPQFIFQYYEKEERGRGNFPDRFSARQFPNYSSELNVNALLLGDSALYLCASRIQGLTYEQYFGPGTRLTVT.

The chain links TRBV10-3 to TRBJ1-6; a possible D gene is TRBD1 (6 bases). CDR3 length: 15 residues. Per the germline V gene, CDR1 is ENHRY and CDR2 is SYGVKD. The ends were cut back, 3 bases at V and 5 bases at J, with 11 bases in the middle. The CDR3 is CAISDSGEDNSPLHF. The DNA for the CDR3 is TGTGCCATCAGTGATTCAGGGGAAGATAATTCACCCCTCCACTTT.

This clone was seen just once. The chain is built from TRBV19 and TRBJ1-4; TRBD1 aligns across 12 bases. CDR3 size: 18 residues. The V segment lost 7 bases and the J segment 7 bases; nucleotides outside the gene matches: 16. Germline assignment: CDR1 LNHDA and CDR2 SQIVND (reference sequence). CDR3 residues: CASIRTPGQGASGEKLFF. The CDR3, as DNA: TGTGCCAGTATCCGTACCCCGGGACAGGGGGCGTCGGGTGAAAAACTGTTTTTT. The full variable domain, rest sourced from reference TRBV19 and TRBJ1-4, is DGGITQSPKYLFRKEGQNVTLSCEQNLNHDAMYWYRQDPGQGLRLIYYSQIVNDFQKGDIAEGYSVSREKKESFPLTVTSAQKNPTAFYLCASIRTPGQGASGEKLFFGSGTQLSVL.

The CDR3 bases are TGTGCCAGCAGCGTTAAGGGGGATGGACCTCGTGGCTACACCTTC. Its translation is CASSVKGDGPRGYTF. The chain combines TRBV7-9 with TRBJ1-2, with D maybe TRBD1 (6 bases). V lost 5 bases and J 7 bases, leaving 20 bases between the germline ends. CDR1 SEHNR and CDR2 FQNEAQ come from the germline V gene (reference sequence). The CDR3 has 15 residues.

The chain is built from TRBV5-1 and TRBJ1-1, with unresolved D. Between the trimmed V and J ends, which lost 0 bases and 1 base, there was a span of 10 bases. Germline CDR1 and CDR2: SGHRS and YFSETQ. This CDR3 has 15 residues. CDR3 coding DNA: TGCGCCAGCAGCTTGGTTGGGCGGGGGAACACTGAAGCTTTCTTT. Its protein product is CASSLVGRGNTEAFF.

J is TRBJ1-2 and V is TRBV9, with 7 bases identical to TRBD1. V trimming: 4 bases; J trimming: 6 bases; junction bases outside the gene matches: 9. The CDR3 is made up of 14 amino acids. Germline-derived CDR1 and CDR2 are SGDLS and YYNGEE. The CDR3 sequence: CASSNNQGDDGYTF. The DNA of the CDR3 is TGTGCCAGCAGCAACAATCAGGGGGACGATGGCTACACCTTC.

The DNA of the CDR3 is TGTGCCAGCAGCCCTAGGGCCACAGGGTTCGGGGATGAGCAGTTCTTC. It encodes CASSPRATGFGDEQFF. This chain links TRBV7-9 with TRBJ2-1, with D possibly TRBD1 on 6 matching bases. CDR1 is SEHNR and CDR2 is FQNEAQ in the germline V gene (reference sequence). Trimming stripped 5 bases from V and 8 bases from J, with 22 bases between. The CDR3 covers 16 residues.

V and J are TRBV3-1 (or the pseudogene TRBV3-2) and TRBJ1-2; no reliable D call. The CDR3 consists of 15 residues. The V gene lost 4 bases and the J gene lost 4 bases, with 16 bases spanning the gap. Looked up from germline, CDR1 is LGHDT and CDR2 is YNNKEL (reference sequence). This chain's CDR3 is CASSPPTGSLYGYTF. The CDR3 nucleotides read TGTGCCAGCAGCCCGCCGACGGGTAGCCTCTATGGCTACACCTTC.

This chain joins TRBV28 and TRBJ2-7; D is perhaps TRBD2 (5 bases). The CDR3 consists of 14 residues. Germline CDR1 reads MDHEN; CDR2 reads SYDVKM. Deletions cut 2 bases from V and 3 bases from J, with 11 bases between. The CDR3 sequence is CASSLSGLGYEQYF. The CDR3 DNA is TGTGCCAGCAGTTTAAGCGGTCTAGGCTACGAGCAGTACTTC.

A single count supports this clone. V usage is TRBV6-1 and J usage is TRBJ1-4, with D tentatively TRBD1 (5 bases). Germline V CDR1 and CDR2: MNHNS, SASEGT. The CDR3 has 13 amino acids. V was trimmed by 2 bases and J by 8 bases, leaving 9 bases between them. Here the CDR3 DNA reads TGTGCCAGCAGTGAACCAGGGAACGAAAAACTGTTTTTT. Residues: CASSEPGNEKLFF.

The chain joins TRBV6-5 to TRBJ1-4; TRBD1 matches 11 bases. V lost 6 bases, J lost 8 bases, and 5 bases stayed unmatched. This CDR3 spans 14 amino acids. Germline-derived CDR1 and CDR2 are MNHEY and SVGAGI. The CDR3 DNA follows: TGTGCCAGCAGCCGGGACAGGGGGGTCGAAAAACTGTTTTTT. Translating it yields CASSRDRGVEKLFF.

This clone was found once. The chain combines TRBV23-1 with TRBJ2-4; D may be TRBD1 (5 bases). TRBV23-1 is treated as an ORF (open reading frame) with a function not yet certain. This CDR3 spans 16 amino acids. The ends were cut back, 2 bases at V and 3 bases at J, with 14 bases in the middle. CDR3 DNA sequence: TGCGCCAGCAGTCAACCTGACAGTTTGGGCAAAAACATTCAGTACTTC. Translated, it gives CASSQPDSLGKNIQYF.

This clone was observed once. The CDR3 DNA reads TGTGCCAGCAAGGGGTTCTCTGGGGCCAACGTCCTGACTTTC. As protein: CASKGFSGANVLTF. V is TRBV6-5 and J is TRBJ2-6, with D possibly matching TRBD1 (5 bases). Germline V CDR1 and CDR2: MNHEY, SVGAGI. V was trimmed by 7 bases and J by 0 bases, leaving 7 bases between them. The CDR3 totals 14 residues.

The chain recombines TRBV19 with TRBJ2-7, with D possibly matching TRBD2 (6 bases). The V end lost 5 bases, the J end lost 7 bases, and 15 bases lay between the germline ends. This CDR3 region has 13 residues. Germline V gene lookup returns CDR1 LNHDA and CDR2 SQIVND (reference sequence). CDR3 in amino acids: CASSLLGAGEQYF. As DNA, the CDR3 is TGTGCCAGTAGTCTCCTTGGGGCGGGAGAGCAGTACTTC.